What follows is one TCR beta chain and its context. Antigen unknown. The source of the sample is a study of T cells expressing NK-cell markers. Across the study: Within the sequenced cohort of eight donors, seven exhibited HCMV seropositivity and one was seronegative.

General observations from the study: Whether expanded NKG2C+ T cell clones were HCMV-specific remained unclear. Dominant NKG2C+ clonotypes were found to form about 1.0-7.5% of CD8+ T cells in more than five donors. Also leading the CD3+CD56-NKG2C+ fraction in a handful of donors were these clonotypes.

TCRdb re-analyzed the 5' RACE reads; it lists each CDR3 protein once, without DNA. The sample totals 350,000 to 450,000 distinct CDR3 sequences. This CDR3 has 15 residues. The V gene's germline CDR1 is KGHSH and CDR2 LQKENI. The TCR was taken from a man aged 18-75 years in good health. Source material: blood T cells: a sorted CD56 or NKG2C T cell subset, CD4+ or CD8+ T cells, or bulk PBMC T cells (not recorded which). The chain carries TRBV18 and TRBJ2-4; TCRdb's assignment of TRBD2 cannot be checked, as there is no DNA. The CDR3 spells CAGKGGTRTRELQYF.